One sample yielded the 9 T cell receptor beta chains listed below, sequenced in a study of T cells in Graves' hyperthyroidism and ophthalmopathy. It was RNA transcripts that yielded the amplified TCR beta CDR3 regions. With the HTBI primer set, the TCR CDR3 went through a first round of RT-PCR. TCRdb processed the multiplex PCR reads anew with MiXCR; each CDR3 protein has one entry. The data hold approximately 270,000 distinct CDR3 sequences, with 13% to 15% observed a single time. The sample was blood. These receptors came from a woman between 35 and 50 years old with Graves' hyperthyroidism that later progressed to Graves' ophthalmopathy.

This clonotype has more than one count but fewer than ten. V gene TRBV28 combines with J gene TRBJ2-5; 11 nucleotides agree with TRBD2. The V segment lost 6 bases and the J segment 1 base; nucleotides outside the gene matches: 13. This CDR3 has 18 residues. Germline lookup yields CDR1 MDHEN and CDR2 SYDVKM. CDR3 in DNA: TGTGCCAGCAGCCAAGCCGCTAGCGGGAGGCCATCCCAAGAGACCCAGTACTTC. It is translated as CASSQAASGRPSQETQYF. The entire variable domain, with the rest obtained from reference TRBV28 and TRBJ2-5, is as follows: DVKVTQSSRYLVKRTGEKVFLECVQDMDHENMFWYRQDPGLGLRLIYFSYDVKMKEKGDIPEGYSVSREKKERFSLILESASTNQTSMYLCASSQAASGRPSQETQYFGPGTRLLVL.

This clonotype appeared a few times. The chain couples TRBV15 to TRBJ1-5, with no clear D. Trimming pared 6 bases from V and 2 bases from J, leaving 11 bases between. The germline gives CDR1 LNHNV, CDR2 YYDKDF (reference sequence). The CDR3 has 14 amino acids. The CDR3 bases are TGTGCCACCAGTGCCGGACGGGGCAATCAGCCCCAGCATTTT. This translates into CATSAGRGNQPQHF.

This clonotype was seen many times. The rearrangement joins TRBV28 to TRBJ2-7, with 9 bases fitting TRBD2. The trim removed 7 bases at V and 0 bases at J, leaving 7 bases unmatched. The CDR3 spans 15 residues. Germline V gene lookup returns CDR1 MDHEN and CDR2 SYDVKM. CDR3 region: CASTPAGGHSYEQYF. The CDR3 DNA is TGTGCCAGCACCCCAGCGGGAGGCCACTCCTACGAGCAGTACTTC. The variable domain in full, completed from reference TRBV28 and TRBJ2-7, reads DVKVTQSSRYLVKRTGEKVFLECVQDMDHENMFWYRQDPGLGLRLIYFSYDVKMKEKGDIPEGYSVSREKKERFSLILESASTNQTSMYLCASTPAGGHSYEQYFGPGTRLTVT.

For this clonotype: A much larger clone is a single base away; this may be a read error. V gene TRBV28 combines with J gene TRBJ2-4, with D uncertain. The CDR3 runs 14 residues. The germline V gene encodes CDR1 MDHEN and CDR2 SYDVKM. V lost 6 bases and J 7 bases, leaving 16 bases between the germline ends. The CDR3 sequence is CASRQLWPWNIQYF. CDR3 nucleotide sequence: TGTGCCAGCAGGCAACTTTGGCCGTGGAACATTCAGTACTTC.

This clonotype was seen ten or more times. The CDR3 loop is CSASPSSLPHEQYF. The DNA for the CDR3 is TGCAGTGCTAGCCCCTCGTCTCTCCCCCACGAGCAGTACTTC. The V and J genes are TRBV20-1 and TRBJ2-7; D uncertain. The CDR3 has 14 amino acids. V lost 3 bases and J 5 bases, leaving 17 bases between the germline ends. CDR1 and CDR2 (germline): DFQATT, SNEGSKA (reference sequence).

This clonotype was seen repeatedly, ten times or more. This rearrangement joins TRBV5-1 to TRBJ2-7, with TRBD2 identical over 7 bases. Germline CDR1 and CDR2: SGHRS and YFSETQ. This CDR3 spans 16 amino acids. The V gene end was trimmed by 4 bases and the J gene end by 0 bases; junction bases not matched to a gene: 10. The DNA for the CDR3 is TGCGCCAGCAGCCGGTCTTCCGGGAGGCGCTCCTACGAGCAGTACTTC. Its protein is CASSRSSGRRSYEQYF.

This clonotype was counted between two and nine times. V gene TRBV19 combines with J gene TRBJ1-5; D call uncertain. V was clipped by 6 bases and J by 1 base, with 10 bases between them. The length of the CDR3 is 14 residues. Germline V gene lookup returns CDR1 LNHDA and CDR2 SQIVND (reference sequence). The CDR3 loop is CASSPGLSNQPQHF. CDR3 sequence (DNA): TGTGCCAGTAGCCCCGGACTGAGCAATCAGCCCCAGCATTTT.

There are many counts of this clonotype. The rearrangement links TRBV4-2 to TRBJ2-5; no reliable D call. This CDR3 contains 15 residues. Germline lookup yields CDR1 LGHNA and CDR2 YNFKEQ. Trimming took 8 bases from V and 2 from J, leaving 18 bases between them. The CDR3 is CASAPLVNAQETQYF. CDR3 DNA sequence: TGTGCCAGCGCGCCCCTAGTAAATGCTCAAGAGACCCAGTACTTC.

Many counts were recorded for this clonotype. The chain is built from TRBV27 and TRBJ1-5; 7 bases align to TRBD1. The CDR3 sequence is 13 residues long. The trim removed 3 bases at V and 9 bases at J, leaving 5 bases unmatched. Germline CDR1 MNHEY, CDR2 SMNVEV (reference sequence). In DNA, the CDR3 is TGTGCCAGCAGTTTCAGGGGGATGGGGCCCCAGCATTTT. Residues: CASSFRGMGPQHF.